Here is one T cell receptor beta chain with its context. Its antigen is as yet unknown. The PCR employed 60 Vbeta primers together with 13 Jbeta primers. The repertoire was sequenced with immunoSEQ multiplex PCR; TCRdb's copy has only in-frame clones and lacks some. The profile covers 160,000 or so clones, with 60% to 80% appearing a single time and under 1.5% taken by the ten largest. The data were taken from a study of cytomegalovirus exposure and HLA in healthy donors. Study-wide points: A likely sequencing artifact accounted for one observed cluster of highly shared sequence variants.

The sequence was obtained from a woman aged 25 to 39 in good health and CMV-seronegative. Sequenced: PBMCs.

Here the CDR3 reads CAWRRIAGELFF. The CDR3 nucleotides are TGTGCCTGGAGGAGAATCGCCGGGGAGCTGTTTTTT. The rearrangement joins TRBV30 to TRBJ2-2; D call uncertain. Germline assignment: CDR1 GTSNPN and CDR2 SVGIG (reference sequence). The CDR3 totals 12 residues. V gave up 3 bases and J gave up 6 bases, with 8 bases separating them.